The source of this TCR beta chain is a study of T cells in narcolepsy. Study overall: Enrolled donors included narcolepsy type 1 or type 2 patients and healthy controls. Whole-study findings and limits: Reportedly, autoreactive clonotypes were serially detected in patients' blood but not controls'. Some memory CD4+ repertoires had no autoreactive clone sequences. HCRT-specific and TRIB2-specific autoreactive clonotypes appeared among same-patient CSF and blood CD4+ clonotypes.

V dropped 5 bases and J dropped 6 bases, with 11 bases sitting between them. From germline, CDR1 is MNHEY and CDR2 SVGAGI. The CDR3 length is 12 residues. For this clone: The antigen is unknown.

Clones were sequenced by immunoSEQ multiplex PCR, and TCRdb holds only the in-frame ones, with some missing. The repertoire has just over 40,000 clones, more than 70% of them found once; the top ten carry around 1.3%. The source material was CD45RA- memory CD4+ T cells from PBMCs. The receptor's source is a human donor with narcolepsy. V and J are TRBV6-5 and TRBJ2-7, with TRBD2 as a possible D gene (6 bases). CDR3 sequence reads: CASSQGSGEQYF. As DNA, the CDR3 is TGTGCCAGCAGTCAGGGTAGCGGCGAGCAGTACTTC.